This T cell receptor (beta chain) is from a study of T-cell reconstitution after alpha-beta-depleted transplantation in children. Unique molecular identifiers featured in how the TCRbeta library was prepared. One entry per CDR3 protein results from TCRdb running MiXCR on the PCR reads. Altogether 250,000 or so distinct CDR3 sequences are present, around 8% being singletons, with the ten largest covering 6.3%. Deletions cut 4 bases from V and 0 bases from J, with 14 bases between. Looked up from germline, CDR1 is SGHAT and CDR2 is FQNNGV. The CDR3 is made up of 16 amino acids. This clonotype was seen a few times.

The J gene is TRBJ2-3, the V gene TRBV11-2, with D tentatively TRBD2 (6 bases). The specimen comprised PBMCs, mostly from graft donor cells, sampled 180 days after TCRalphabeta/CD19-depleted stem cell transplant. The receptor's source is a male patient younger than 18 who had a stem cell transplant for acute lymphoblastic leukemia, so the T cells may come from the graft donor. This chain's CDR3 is CASSSFSGLSTDTQYF. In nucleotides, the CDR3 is TGTGCCAGCAGCTCGTTTAGCGGCCTTAGCACAGATACGCAGTATTTT.